The entry that follows covers one T cell receptor (beta chain) sequence. The data derive from a study of OX40 agonist ivuxolimab in advanced cancers. Losses at the gene ends were 3 bases for V and 8 bases for J; bases not matched to a gene: 10. The CDR3 spans 15 residues. Per germline, CDR1 SGHTA and CDR2 FQGNSA. Here immunoSEQ multiplex PCR was the method, and the copy in TCRdb shows in-frame clones only, minus some. The table lists about 95,000 clones, roughly 90% of them singletons, with 2% to 3% in the top ten. The TCR sequence derives from an adult with an advanced solid tumor such as melanoma, head and neck, liver or kidney cancer. The sequencing used CD4+ or CD8+ T cells sorted from blood, collected in a trial of the OX40 agonist ivuxolimab. The J gene is TRBJ2-1, the V gene TRBV7-2, with 7 bases fitting TRBD2. The DNA for the CDR3 is TGTGCCAGCAGCTTGGGGGACTATGGTTTGGATGAGCAGTTCTTC. Amino acids: CASSLGDYGLDEQFF.